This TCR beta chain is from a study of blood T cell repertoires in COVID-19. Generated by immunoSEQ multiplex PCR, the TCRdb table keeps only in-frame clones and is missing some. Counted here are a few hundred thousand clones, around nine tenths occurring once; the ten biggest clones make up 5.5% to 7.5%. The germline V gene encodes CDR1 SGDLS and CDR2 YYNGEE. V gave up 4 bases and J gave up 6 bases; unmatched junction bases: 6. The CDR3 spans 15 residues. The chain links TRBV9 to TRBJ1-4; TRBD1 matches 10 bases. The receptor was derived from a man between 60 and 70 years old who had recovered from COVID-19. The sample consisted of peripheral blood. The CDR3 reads CASSSGTGVDEKLFF. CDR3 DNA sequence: TGTGCCAGCAGCTCTGGGACAGGGGTAGATGAAAAACTGTTTTTT.